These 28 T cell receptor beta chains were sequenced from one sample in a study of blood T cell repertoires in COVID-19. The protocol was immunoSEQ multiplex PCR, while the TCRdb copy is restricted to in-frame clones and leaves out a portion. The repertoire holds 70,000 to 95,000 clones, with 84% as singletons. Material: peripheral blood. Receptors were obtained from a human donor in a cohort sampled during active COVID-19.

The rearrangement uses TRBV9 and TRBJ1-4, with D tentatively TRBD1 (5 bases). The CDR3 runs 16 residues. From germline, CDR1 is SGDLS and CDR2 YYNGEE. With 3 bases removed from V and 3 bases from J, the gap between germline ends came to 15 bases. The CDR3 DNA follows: TGTGCCAGCAGCGGAACCCGGGGGGGATCTAATGAAAAACTGTTTTTT. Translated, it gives CASSGTRGGSNEKLFF.

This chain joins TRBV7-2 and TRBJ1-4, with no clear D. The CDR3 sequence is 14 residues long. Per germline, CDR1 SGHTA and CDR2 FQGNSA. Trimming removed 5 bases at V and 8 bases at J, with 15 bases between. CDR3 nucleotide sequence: TGTGCCAGCAGCACCCGTCGGGGAGAAGAAAAACTGTTTTTT. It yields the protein CASSTRRGEEKLFF.

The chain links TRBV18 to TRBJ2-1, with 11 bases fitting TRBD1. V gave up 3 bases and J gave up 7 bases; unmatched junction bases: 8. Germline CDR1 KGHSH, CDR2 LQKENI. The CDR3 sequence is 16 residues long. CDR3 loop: CASSPNGQGASNEQFF. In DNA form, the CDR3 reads TGTGCCAGCTCACCGAACGGACAGGGGGCATCTAATGAGCAGTTCTTC.

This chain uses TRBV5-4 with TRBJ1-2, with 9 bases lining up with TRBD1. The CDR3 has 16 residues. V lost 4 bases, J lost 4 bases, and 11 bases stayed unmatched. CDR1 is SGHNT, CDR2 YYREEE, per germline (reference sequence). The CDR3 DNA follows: TGTGCCAGCAGCCCAGGGGGACAGGGCCGGGGCTATGGCTACACCTTC. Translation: CASSPGGQGRGYGYTF.

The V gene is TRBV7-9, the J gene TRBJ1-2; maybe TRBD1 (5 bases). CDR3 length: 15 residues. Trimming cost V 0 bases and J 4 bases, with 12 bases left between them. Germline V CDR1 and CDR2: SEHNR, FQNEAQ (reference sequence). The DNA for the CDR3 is TGTGCCAGCAGCTTAGCGGCCAGGGAGGGCTATGGCTACACCTTC. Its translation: CASSLAAREGYGYTF.

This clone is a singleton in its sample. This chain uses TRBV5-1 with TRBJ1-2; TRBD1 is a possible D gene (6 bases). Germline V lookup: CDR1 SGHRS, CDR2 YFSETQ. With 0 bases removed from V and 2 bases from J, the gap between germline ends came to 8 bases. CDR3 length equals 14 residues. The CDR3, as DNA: TGCGCCAGCAGCTTGGACAGGGACAACTATGGCTACACCTTC. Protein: CASSLDRDNYGYTF.

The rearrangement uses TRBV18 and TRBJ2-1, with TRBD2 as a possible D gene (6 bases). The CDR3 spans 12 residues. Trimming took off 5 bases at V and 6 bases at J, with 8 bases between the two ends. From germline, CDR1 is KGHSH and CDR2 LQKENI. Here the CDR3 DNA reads TGTGCCAGCTCATGGACTATCAATGAGCAGTTCTTC. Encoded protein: CASSWTINEQFF.

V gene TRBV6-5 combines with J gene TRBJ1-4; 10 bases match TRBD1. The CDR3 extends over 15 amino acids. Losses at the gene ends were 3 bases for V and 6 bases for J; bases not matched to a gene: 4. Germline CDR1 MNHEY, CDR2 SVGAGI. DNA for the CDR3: TGTGCCAGCAGTTATGGGGGGACAGGGGATGAAAAACTGTTTTTT. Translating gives CASSYGGTGDEKLFF.

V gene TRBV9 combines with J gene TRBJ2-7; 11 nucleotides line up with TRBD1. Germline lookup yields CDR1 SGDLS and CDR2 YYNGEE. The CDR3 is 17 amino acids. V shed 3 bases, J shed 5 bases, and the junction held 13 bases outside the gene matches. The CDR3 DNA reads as TGTGCCAGCAGCGGAAGGGCTGGGACAGGGGGGAACAACGAGCAGTACTTC. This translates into CASSGRAGTGGNNEQYF. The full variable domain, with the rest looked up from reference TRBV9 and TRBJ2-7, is DSGVTQTPKHLITATGQRVTLRCSPRSGDLSVYWYQQSLDQGLQFLIQYYNGEERAKGNILERFSAQQFPDLHSELNLSSLELGDSALYFCASSGRAGTGGNNEQYFGPGTRLTVT.

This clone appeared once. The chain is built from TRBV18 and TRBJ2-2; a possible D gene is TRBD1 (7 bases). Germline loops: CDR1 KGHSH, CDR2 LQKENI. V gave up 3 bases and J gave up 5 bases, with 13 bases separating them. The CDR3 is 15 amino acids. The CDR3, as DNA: TGTGCCAGCTCACCTAGGGACAGCGGGACCGGGGAGCTGTTTTTT. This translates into CASSPRDSGTGELFF. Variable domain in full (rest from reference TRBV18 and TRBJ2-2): NAGVMQNPRHLVRRRGQEARLRCSPMKGHSHVYWYRQLPEEGLKFMVYLQKENIIDESGMPKERFSAEFPKEGPSILRIQQVVRGDSAAYFCASSPRDSGTGELFFGEGSRLTVL.

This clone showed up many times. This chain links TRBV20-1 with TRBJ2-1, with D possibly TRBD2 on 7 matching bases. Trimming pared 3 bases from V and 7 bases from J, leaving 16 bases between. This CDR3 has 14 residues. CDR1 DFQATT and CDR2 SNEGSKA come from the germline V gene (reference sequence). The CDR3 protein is CSASEGGEGNEQFF. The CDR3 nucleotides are TGCAGTGCTAGTGAAGGGGGGGAGGGGAATGAGCAGTTCTTC.

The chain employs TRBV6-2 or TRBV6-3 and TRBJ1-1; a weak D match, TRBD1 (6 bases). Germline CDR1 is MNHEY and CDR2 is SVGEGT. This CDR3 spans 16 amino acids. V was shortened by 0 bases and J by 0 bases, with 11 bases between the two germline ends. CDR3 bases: TGTGCCAGCAGTTACTCGAAAGGGGGTTTGAACACTGAAGCTTTCTTT. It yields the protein CASSYSKGGLNTEAFF.

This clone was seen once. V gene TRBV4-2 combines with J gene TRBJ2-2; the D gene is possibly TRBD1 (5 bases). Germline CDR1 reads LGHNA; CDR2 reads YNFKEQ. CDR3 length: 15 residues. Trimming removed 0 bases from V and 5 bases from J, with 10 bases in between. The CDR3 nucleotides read TGTGCCAGCAGCCAAGAGGACACCGGGACCGGGGAGCTGTTTTTT. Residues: CASSQEDTGTGELFF.

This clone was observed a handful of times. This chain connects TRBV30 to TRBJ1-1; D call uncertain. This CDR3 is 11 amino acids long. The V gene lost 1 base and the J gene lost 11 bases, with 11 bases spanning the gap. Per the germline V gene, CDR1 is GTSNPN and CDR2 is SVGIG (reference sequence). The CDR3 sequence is CAWSATRRAFF. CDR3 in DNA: TGTGCCTGGAGTGCTACCCGGAGGGCTTTCTTT.

The CDR3 protein is CASSTGTGGIATEAFF. CDR3 in DNA: TGTGCCAGCTCAACGGGAACAGGGGGGATAGCGACTGAAGCTTTCTTT. This sequence joins TRBV18 and TRBJ1-1, with 8 positions matching TRBD1. Trimming took 5 bases from V and 5 from J; bases not matched to a gene: 13. The CDR3 spans 16 residues. In germline, CDR1 is KGHSH, CDR2 LQKENI.

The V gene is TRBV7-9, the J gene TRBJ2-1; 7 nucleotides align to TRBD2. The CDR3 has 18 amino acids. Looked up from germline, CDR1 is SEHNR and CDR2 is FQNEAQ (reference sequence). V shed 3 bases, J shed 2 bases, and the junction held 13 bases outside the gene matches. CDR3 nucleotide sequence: TGTGCCAGCAGCTTTACTAGCGCCTCGGGGCTCGCCTACAATGAGCAGTTCTTC. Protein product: CASSFTSASGLAYNEQFF.

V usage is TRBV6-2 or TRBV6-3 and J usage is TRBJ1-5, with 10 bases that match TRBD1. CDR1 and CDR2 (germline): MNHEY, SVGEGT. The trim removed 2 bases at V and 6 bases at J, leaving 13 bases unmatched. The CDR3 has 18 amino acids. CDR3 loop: CASSYLTGTGDRSQPQHF. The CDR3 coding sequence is TGTGCCAGCAGTTACCTAACCGGGACAGGGGATCGTAGTCAGCCCCAGCATTTT.

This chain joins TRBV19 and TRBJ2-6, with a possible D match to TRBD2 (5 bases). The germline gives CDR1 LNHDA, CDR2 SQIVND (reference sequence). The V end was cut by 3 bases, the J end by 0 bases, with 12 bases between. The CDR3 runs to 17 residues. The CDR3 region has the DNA TGTGCCAGTAGTATTGGCGACCGGGGCTCTGGGGCCAACGTCCTGACTTTC. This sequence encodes CASSIGDRGSGANVLTF. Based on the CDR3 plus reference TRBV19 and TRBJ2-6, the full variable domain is DGGITQSPKYLFRKEGQNVTLSCEQNLNHDAMYWYRQDPGQGLRLIYYSQIVNDFQKGDIAEGYSVSREKKESFPLTVTSAQKNPTAFYLCASSIGDRGSGANVLTFGAGSRLTVL.

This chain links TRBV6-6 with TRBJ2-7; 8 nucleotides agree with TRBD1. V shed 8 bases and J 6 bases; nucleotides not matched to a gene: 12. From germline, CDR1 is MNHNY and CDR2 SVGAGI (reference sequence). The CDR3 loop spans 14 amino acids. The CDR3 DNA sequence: TGTGCCAGCGCCGACGTCGACAGGGGCGGCGAGCAGTACTTC. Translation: CASADVDRGGEQYF.

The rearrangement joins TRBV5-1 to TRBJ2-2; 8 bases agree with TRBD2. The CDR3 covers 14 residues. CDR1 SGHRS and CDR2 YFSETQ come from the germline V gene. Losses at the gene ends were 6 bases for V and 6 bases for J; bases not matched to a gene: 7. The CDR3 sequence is CASTGTRDSGELFF. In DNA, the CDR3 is TGCGCCAGCACCGGGACTAGAGATTCCGGGGAGCTGTTTTTT.

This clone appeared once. For the CDR3, the DNA is TGTGCCAGTAGTAGCTTAGCGGGGAGCACAGATACGCAGTATTTT. Translated, it gives CASSSLAGSTDTQYF. J is TRBJ2-3 and V is TRBV19, with 8 nucleotides matching TRBD2. With V trimmed by 4 bases and J by 0 bases, 3 bases remained unmatched. This CDR3 region has 15 residues. Germline CDR1 and CDR2: LNHDA and SQIVND (reference sequence).

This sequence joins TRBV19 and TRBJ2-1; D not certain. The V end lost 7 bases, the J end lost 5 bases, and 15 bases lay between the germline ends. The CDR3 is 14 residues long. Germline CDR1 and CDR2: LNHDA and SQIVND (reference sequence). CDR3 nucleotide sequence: TGTGCCAGTACCCCCCAGATAGCCAACAATGAGCAGTTCTTC. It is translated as CASTPQIANNEQFF.

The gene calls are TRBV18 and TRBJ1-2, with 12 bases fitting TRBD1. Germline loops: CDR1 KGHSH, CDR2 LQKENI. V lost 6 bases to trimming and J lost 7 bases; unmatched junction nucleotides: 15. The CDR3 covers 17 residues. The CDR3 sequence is CASSSGGQGARGRGYTF. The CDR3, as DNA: TGTGCCAGCTCTTCCGGGGGACAGGGGGCGCGCGGTCGTGGCTACACCTTC.

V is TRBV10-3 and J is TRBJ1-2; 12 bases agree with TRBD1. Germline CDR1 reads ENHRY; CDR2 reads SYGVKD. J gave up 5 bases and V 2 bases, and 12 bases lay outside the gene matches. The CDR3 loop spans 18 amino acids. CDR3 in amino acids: CAISERAGTGGGWYGYTF. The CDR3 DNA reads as TGTGCCATCAGTGAGAGAGCCGGGACAGGGGGCGGTTGGTATGGCTACACCTTC.

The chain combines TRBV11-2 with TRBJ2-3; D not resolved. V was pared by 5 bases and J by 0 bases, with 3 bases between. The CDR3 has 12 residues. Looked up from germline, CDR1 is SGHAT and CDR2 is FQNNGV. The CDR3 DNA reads TGTGCCAGCAGCCATAGCACAGATACGCAGTATTTT. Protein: CASSHSTDTQYF.

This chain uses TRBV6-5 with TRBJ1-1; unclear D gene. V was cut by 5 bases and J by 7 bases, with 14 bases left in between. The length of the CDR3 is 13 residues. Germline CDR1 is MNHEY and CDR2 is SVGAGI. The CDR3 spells CASSRVQMLEAFF. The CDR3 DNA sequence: TGTGCCAGCAGTCGGGTACAAATGCTTGAAGCTTTCTTT.

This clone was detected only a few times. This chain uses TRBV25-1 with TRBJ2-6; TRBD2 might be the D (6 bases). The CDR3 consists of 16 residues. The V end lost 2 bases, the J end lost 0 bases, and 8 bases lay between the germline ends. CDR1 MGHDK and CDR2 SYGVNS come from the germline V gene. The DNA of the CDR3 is TGTGCCAGCAGTGAAGGAGGGTCCTCTGGGGCCAACGTCCTGACTTTC. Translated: CASSEGGSSGANVLTF.

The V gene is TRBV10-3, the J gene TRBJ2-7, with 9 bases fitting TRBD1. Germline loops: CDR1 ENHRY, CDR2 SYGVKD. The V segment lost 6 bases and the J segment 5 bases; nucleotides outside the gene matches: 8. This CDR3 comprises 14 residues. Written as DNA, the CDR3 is TGTGCCATCAGACAGGGGGCAGCTGTACACGAGCAGTACTTC. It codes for CAIRQGAAVHEQYF.